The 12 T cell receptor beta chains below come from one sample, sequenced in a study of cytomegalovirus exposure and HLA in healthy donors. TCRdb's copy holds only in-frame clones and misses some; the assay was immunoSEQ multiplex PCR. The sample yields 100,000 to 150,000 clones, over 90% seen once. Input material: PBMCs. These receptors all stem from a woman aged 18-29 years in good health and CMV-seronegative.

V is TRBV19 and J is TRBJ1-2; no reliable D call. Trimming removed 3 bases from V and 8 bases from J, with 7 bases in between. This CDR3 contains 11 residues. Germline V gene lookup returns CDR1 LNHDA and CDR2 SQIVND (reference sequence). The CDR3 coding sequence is TGTGCCAGTAGTATCCGGGGAGGCTACACCTTC. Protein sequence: CASSIRGGYTF.

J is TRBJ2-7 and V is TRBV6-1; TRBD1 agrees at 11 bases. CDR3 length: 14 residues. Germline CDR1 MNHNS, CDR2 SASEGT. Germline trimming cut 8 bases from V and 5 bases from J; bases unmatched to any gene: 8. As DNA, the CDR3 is TGTGCCAGCGATGGGACAGGGGGACTTAACGAGCAGTACTTC. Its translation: CASDGTGGLNEQYF.

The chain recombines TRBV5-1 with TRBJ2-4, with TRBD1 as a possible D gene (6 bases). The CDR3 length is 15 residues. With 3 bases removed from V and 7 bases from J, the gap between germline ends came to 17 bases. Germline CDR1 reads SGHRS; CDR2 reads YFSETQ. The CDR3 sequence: CASSWGSGDLNIQYF. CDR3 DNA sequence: TGCGCCAGCAGCTGGGGCTCAGGGGATCTGAACATTCAGTACTTC.

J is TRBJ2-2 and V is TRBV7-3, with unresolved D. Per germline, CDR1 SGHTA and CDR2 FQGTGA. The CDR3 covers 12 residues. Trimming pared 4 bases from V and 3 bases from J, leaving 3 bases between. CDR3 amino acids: CASSSYTGELFF. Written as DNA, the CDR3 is TGTGCCAGCAGCTCCTACACCGGGGAGCTGTTTTTT.

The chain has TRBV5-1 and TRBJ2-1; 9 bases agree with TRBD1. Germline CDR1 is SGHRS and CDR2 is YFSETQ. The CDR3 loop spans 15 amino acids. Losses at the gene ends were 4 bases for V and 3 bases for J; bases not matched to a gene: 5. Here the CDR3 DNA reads TGCGCCAGCAGCCGTCGGGACAGGGACTACAATGAGCAGTTCTTC. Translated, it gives CASSRRDRDYNEQFF.

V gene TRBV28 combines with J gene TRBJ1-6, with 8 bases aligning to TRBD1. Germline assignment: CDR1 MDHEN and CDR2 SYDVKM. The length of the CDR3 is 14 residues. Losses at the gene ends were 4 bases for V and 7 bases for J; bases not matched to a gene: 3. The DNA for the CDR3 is TGTGCCAGCAGTTCCCGACAGGGGAATTCACCCCTCCACTTT. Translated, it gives CASSSRQGNSPLHF.

The CDR3 spells CASSLGPSGGYEQYF. Written as DNA, the CDR3 is TGTGCCAGCAGCCTCGGGCCTAGCGGAGGCTACGAGCAGTACTTC. This chain links TRBV6-5 with TRBJ2-7; 7 bases line up with TRBD2. This CDR3 is built from 15 residues. Germline loops: CDR1 MNHEY, CDR2 SVGAGI. The ends lost 6 bases at V and 3 bases at J; junction bases unmatched: 11.

CDR3 sequence reads: CASRHGTAYNEQFF. The CDR3, as DNA: TGTGCCAGCAGGCACGGGACAGCCTACAATGAGCAGTTCTTC. J is TRBJ2-1 and V is TRBV28; 7 bases map to TRBD1. The CDR3 has 14 residues. CDR1 is MDHEN and CDR2 is SYDVKM in the germline V gene. V shed 6 bases and J 2 bases; nucleotides not matched to a gene: 4. Using reference TRBV28 and TRBJ2-1 for the parts outside the CDR3, the full variable domain is DVKVTQSSRYLVKRTGEKVFLECVQDMDHENMFWYRQDPGLGLRLIYFSYDVKMKEKGDIPEGYSVSREKKERFSLILESASTNQTSMYLCASRHGTAYNEQFFGPGTRLTVL.

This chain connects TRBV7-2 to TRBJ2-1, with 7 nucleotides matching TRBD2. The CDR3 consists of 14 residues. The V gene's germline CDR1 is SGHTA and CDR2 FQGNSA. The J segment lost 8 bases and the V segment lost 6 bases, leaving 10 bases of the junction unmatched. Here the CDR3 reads CASRRYGTTDEQFF. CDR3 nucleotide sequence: TGTGCCAGCAGAAGATATGGGACTACTGATGAGCAGTTCTTC. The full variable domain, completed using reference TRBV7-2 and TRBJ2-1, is GAGVSQSPSNKVTEKGKDVELRCDPISGHTALYWYRQSLGQGLEFLIYFQGNSAPDKSGLPSDRFSAERTGGSVSTLTIQRTQQEDSAVYLCASRRYGTTDEQFFGPGTRLTVL.

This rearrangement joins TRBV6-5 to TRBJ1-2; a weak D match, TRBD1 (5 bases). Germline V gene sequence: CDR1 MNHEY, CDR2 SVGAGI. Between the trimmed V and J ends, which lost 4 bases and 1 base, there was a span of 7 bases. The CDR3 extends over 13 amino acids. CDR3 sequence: CASSLGDNYGYTF. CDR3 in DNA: TGTGCCAGCAGTTTAGGGGATAACTATGGCTACACCTTC.

CDR3 protein: CASSPGQGYGYTF. CDR3 bases: TGCGCCAGCAGCCCGGGACAGGGCTATGGCTACACCTTC. This chain joins TRBV5-1 and TRBJ1-2, with 9 bases fitting TRBD1. CDR1 SGHRS and CDR2 YFSETQ come from the germline V gene. This CDR3 comprises 13 residues. V shed 4 bases, J shed 4 bases, and the junction held 2 bases outside the gene matches. The full variable domain, in which reference TRBV5-1 and TRBJ1-2 provide the parts outside the CDR3, is KAGVTQTPRYLIKTRGQQVTLSCSPISGHRSVSWYQQTPGQGLQFLFEYFSETQRNKGNFPGRFSGRQFSNSRSEMNVSTLELGDSALYLCASSPGQGYGYTFGSGTRLTVV.

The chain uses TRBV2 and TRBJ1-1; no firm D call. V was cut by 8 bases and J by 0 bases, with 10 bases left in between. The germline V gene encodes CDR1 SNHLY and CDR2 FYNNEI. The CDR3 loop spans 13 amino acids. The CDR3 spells CASVSGMNTEAFF. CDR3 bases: TGTGCCAGCGTTTCCGGGATGAACACTGAAGCTTTCTTT.